The clone carrying this T cell receptor (beta chain) was counted only a few times. A total of 2 million PBMCs stored at -80 degrees C provided the unsorted libraries. TCRdb recomputed calls from the 5' RACE reads with MiXCR, one row per CDR3 protein. Altogether tens of thousands of distinct CDR3 sequences are present, about 25% being singletons, with the ten largest covering 20% to 30%. The data derive from a study of neurological immune-mediated disorders. Trimming left V 3 bases short and J 5 bases short, with 6 bases between. In germline, CDR1 is SGHTA, CDR2 FQGTGA. This CDR3 contains 12 residues. Sequencing was performed on PBMCs. The V gene is TRBV7-3, the J gene TRBJ2-3; D not certain. This clonotype was obtained from a woman between 65 and 79 years old in good health. Written as DNA, the CDR3 is TGTGCCAGCAGCTTTAAAGAAGATACGCAGTATTTT. It yields the protein CASSFKEDTQYF.